Below, one T cell receptor beta chain is given with its context. This specimen belongs to a study of blood T cell repertoires in COVID-19. Original analysis: Quantification of nucleated cells was approximated via reference gene primer amplification. The data were produced by immunoSEQ multiplex PCR, yet TCRdb's version contains in-frame clones alone and is incomplete. V, J and clone size are those of that table, while D and trimming were read from the DNA. Among around 100,000 clones listed, around 90% were seen once. The sequence was collected from a human donor in a cohort sampled during active COVID-19. The sequencing input was peripheral blood.

In nucleotides, the CDR3 is TGTGCCAGCAGTTTAGTAGGGACAGGCTCTAATTCACCCCTCCACTTT. Translated, it gives CASSLVGTGSNSPLHF. The chain links TRBV27 to TRBJ1-6; 8 bases line up with TRBD1. This CDR3 is built from 16 residues. After removal of 2 bases from V and 6 bases from J, the junction contained 6 bases not matched to a gene. The germline gives CDR1 MNHEY, CDR2 SMNVEV (reference sequence).